This record covers a single T cell receptor (beta chain). There is no known antigen for this receptor. There are no base qualities to consult, and no much larger clone falls within one base. The library was built by means of the immunoSEQ multiplex PCR assay. The multiplex PCR relied on a mix of 60 forward primers for TCR Vbeta segments and 13 reverse primers for TCR Jbeta segments. The CDR3 region of rearranged TCR beta genes was amplified from genomic DNA with a multiplex PCR assay. Amplified TCR beta libraries were sequenced as 87-base-pair reads on the Illumina HiSeq System. The authors processed their data as follows. A later analysis tallied tens of millions of unique TCR beta chains across the 650 to 750 repertoires, and some 10 million of those chains were shared by two or more donors. To remove PCR and sequencing errors, raw reads were error-corrected and collapsed into unique sequences using a nearest-neighbor algorithm that merged closely related sequences. Alignment of CDR3 sequences to IMGT reference sequences was used to assign V, D and J gene segments. For a sequence to be retained, a match of at least six nucleotides was required to both a V gene segment and a J gene segment. Rearrangements were classified as productive when the CDR3 lacked stop codons and remained in frame with V and J, and all other rearrangements were classified as non-productive. Following IMGT convention, CDR3 was defined as the stretch from the second conserved V-encoded cysteine to the conserved J-encoded phenylalanine. The earlier analysis of roughly 590 of the donors excluded any sequence lacking an unambiguous match to a single V gene segment. An earlier analysis of fewer than 650 of the donors classified V segments as functional when productive rearrangements were above 56.7% and as segregating when the standard deviation between donors was above 5%. A statistical classification framework was developed to diagnose cytomegalovirus status using the catalog of TCR beta chain sequences. In a later analysis, TCR nucleotide sequences were compared against IMGT/GENE-DB human TR gene sequences so that V and J genes could be assigned. In a later analysis, CDR3 sequences and most-parsimonious VDJ recombination scenarios were assigned using the TCRdist pipeline. In a later analysis, each TCR beta chain was defined by its CDR3 amino acid sequence together with its V-gene family, and reads lacking a unique V-gene family were excluded. To address suspected cross-contamination and a sequencing artifact, a later analysis removed a few hundred highly shared, low-generation-probability nucleotide sequences. In a later analysis, a clonal expansion index for each public chain was calculated from normalized within-repertoire ranks of inferred template counts. In a later analysis, generation probabilities were computed using a VDJ recombination model fitted to out-of-frame rearrangements, and the results were checked against IGoR. A later analysis scored TCR-TCR, TCR-HLA and TCR-CMV co-occurrence with hypergeometric tests, applying a repertoire-size bias correction to TCR pairs. In a later analysis, false discovery rates were estimated by permuting HLA or CMV assignments 20 times. A later analysis grouped co-occurring TCRs with DBSCAN, adding TCRdist sequence similarity when clustering within HLA-allele-positive subsets. Co-occurrence clustering excluded repertoires with fewer than 30,000 or more than 120,000 public chains, plus five with anomalous nucleotide sharing. This immuneACCESS table, as held by TCRdb, lists in-frame sequences with V and J called but not all clones. Of the missing ones, under half trace to an unresolved V gene in checked studies; the others have no known cause. V and J calls and clone size are given by that table; D and trimming were obtained from the DNA. This sample gives 150,000 to 200,000 clones in total; 70% to 80% of them show up just once. The ten largest clones capture 1.4% of the sample.

The cohort comprised around 690 healthy bone marrow donors. Cohort members were all nominally healthy when sampled, although unrecorded immune exposures were likely present. The donor tested CMV seropositive, placing the donor among the roughly 300 seropositive members of the cohort. Each donor provided a peripheral blood sample, and peripheral blood mononuclear cells were used for TCR beta sequencing. Genomic DNA extraction from the blood cell samples was performed with the Qiagen DNeasy Blood Extraction Kit. The data belong to a study of cytomegalovirus exposure and HLA in healthy donors (dated by TCRdb to between 2016 and 2019). Looking at the study overall: An earlier analysis of roughly 630 of the donors reported roughly 300 Gb of sequence data and roughly 110 million unique TCR beta sequences from roughly 200 million T cells. The genetic ancestry cluster associated with self-reported Caucasian donors included roughly 84% of the 398 genotyped donors. Besides the first cohort of more than 650 subjects, a separate validation cohort made up of over a hundred different subjects was used. Donor age, sex, ethnicity and CMV serostatus were collected together with the repertoire data. Roughly five DR-DQ haplotypes were handled as single units for association and clustering because linkage in the cohort was strong. Across 398 genotyped donors of the cohort, an average of 235,054 unique TCR beta nucleotide sequences per donor were sequenced, and roughly a sixth of those sequences were non-productive. A later analysis re-analyzed previously published TCR beta repertoires from roughly 690 donors and added high-resolution HLA genotyping to study TCR occurrence patterns. To predict cytomegalovirus infection status, the study brought together high-throughput TCR immunosequencing, statistical association of individual TCRs with disease status, and machine learning. Using immunosequencing, the study profiled T cell repertoires from about 620 subjects and related those repertoires to cytomegalovirus serostatus. All discovery cohort repertoires had been generated using a single sequencing platform. HLA typing included class I and class II loci at four-digit resolution. The study aimed to test whether signatures of past pathogen exposure could be identified by cataloging public T cell receptors. Rather than using new phenotypic data, the later analysis identified candidate immune exposures from TCR beta sequences and from how often those sequences occurred across donors. An earlier analysis of some 500 of the donors used high-throughput TCR beta sequencing to judge whether each TCR beta V gene segment behaved as functional or pseudogenic. The number of donors typed differed by locus, with roughly 629-640 for A, B, C, DRB1 and DQB1, roughly 520 for DQA1, some 570 for DPA1, and around 430 for DPB1. An early release covering just under 650 HLA-typed donors comprised around 300 gigabases of sequencing data and around 85 million unique TCR sequences. In a later genetic analysis, genome-wide SNP genotypes for 398 of the 666 donors were used, and that subset was treated as a discovery cohort.

V is shortened by 6 bases, J by 4 bases, and the region joining them spans 25 bases. The CDR3 goes from the cysteine to the phenylalanine over 17 residues. Only the CDR3 portion is preserved as DNA: 51 bases, with reading frame beginning at the first base. From a lookup of the germline V gene (reference sequence), CDR1 and CDR2 are LNHDA and SQIVND. General conclusions and limits of the study: CMV serostatus was the only immune exposure information available for the cohort. Most TCR sequences were seen in very few donors, while some public TCRs were found in many individuals. In vitro tests confirmed that a few of the cytomegalovirus-associated TCR beta chains recognize cytomegalovirus antigens. According to a later genetic analysis, donors in an Asian-associated ancestry cluster had fewer N-insertions in productive TCRs than the approximately 700-donor mean. The presence/absence analyses assumed that sequencing depth was roughly uniform across donors, and that assumption may not be true. The 87-base-pair reads could not distinguish some IMGT-functional V segments, including TRBV6-2 and TRBV6-3, so those segments were excluded. Linkage disequilibrium might explain the correlated functional status among segregating V segments, but an unknown experimental factor could not be ruled out. Because counts were too low, seventeen rarely observed V segments, including chromosome 9 orphons, were excluded from the earlier analysis of a few hundred of the donors. A further reported finding was that TCR beta sequences accurately predicted the HLA-A and HLA-B alleles for most subjects in the first cohort. In a later genetic analysis, a missense DCLRE1C variant was associated with V-gene and J-gene trimming of TCR beta chains, and the association was replicated in an independent cohort. Strong co-occurrence of HLA alleles, especially DR and DQ, made assigning TCR associations to individual alleles difficult. In an earlier analysis of fewer than 700 of the donors, most TCR beta V segments appeared in productive rearrangements about 87% or about 30% of the time, broadly matching IMGT annotations. According to a later analysis, most CMV-associated TCR beta chains appeared to be HLA-restricted, and the HLA associations seemed to be driven largely by CMV exposure. A later analysis reported that several top co-occurrence clusters appeared linked to parvovirus B19, influenza, CMV and Epstein-Barr virus. Cytomegalovirus status was reported to be diagnosed by the classifier with high specificity and sensitivity in both the original and validation cohorts. This cohort had only TCR beta chains sequenced, and the lack of alpha or paired-chain data limited which features could be detected. A later analysis found that HLA-associated TCR beta chains were more clonally expanded and had lower generation probabilities than equally common non-associated chains. A cluster of highly shared sequence variants was judged likely to be a technical artifact of the sequencing pipeline. In a later analysis, the rate of TCR association differed among HLA loci, with DRB1 alleles having the most associated TCRs and HLA-C alleles having the fewest. HLA typing was unavailable for some donors at each locus, so association tests used only the typed subset. According to the authors, the approach could potentially be generalized to other disease states and immunological phenotypes. The study listed 150 to 200 TCR beta chains as associated with cytomegalovirus. A later analysis associated about 17,000 TCR beta sequences with specific HLA alleles at a false discovery rate of 0.05.

Recombination linked TRBV19 to TRBJ2-7; TRBD2 is possibly the D segment (6 matching bases). Sequenced material: PBMCs. This clonotype was obtained from a woman between 25 and 40 years old in good health and CMV-seropositive. The sequenced DNA: TGTGCCAGTAGCCTTACTCCCGCTAGCGCCGAGGGGTACGAGCAGTACTTC. It is translated as CASSLTPASAEGYEQYF.